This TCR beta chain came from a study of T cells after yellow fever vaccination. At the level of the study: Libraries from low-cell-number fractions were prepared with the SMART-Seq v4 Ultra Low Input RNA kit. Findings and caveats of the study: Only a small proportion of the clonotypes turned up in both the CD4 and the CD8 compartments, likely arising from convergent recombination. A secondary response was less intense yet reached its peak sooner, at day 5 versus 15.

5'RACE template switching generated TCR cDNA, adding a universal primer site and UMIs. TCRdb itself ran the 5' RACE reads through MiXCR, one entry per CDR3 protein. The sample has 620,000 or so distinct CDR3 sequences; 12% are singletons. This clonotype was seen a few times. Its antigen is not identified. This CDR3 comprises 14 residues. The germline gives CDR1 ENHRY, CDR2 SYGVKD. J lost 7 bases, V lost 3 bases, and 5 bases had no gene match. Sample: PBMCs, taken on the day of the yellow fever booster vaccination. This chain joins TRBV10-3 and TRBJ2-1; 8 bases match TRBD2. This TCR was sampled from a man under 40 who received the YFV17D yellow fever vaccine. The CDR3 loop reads CAISEGLAKNEQFF. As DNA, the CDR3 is TGTGCCATCAGTGAAGGACTAGCTAAAAATGAGCAGTTCTTC.